What follows is one T cell receptor (beta chain) and its context. There is no known antigen for this receptor. No per-base quality is available; no much larger clone lies one base away. This specimen belongs to a study of control samples from healthy donors and cancer patients (TCRdb year 2020). Library preparation employed the immunoSEQ multiplex PCR assay. TCRdb stores this immuneACCESS table with in-frame sequences only. Part of the clones is absent; in the studies checked, under half of the shortfall reflects unresolved V genes, and no reason is known for the rest. Counted in this sample were 35,000 to 50,000 clones; approximately 87% of them appeared once. Roughly a tenth of the sample belongs to the ten largest clones. Between the V and J ends, shortened by 3 bases and 6 bases respectively, the junction contains 8 bases. The CDR3 covers 12 residues, taking in both the cysteine and the phenylalanine. Only the CDR3 DNA stays, 36 bases, in frame from base 1. The germline V gene provides CDR1 MDHEN and CDR2 SYDVKM.

The sample consisted of PBMCs. The rearrangement joined TRBV28 to TRBJ1-2; no D segment can be confidently identified. This clonotype was obtained from a woman aged 55-69 years with lung cancer. The DNA is as follows: TGTGCCAGCAGTTTTCCGGGAAATGGCTACACCTTC. This gives the protein CASSFPGNGYTF.